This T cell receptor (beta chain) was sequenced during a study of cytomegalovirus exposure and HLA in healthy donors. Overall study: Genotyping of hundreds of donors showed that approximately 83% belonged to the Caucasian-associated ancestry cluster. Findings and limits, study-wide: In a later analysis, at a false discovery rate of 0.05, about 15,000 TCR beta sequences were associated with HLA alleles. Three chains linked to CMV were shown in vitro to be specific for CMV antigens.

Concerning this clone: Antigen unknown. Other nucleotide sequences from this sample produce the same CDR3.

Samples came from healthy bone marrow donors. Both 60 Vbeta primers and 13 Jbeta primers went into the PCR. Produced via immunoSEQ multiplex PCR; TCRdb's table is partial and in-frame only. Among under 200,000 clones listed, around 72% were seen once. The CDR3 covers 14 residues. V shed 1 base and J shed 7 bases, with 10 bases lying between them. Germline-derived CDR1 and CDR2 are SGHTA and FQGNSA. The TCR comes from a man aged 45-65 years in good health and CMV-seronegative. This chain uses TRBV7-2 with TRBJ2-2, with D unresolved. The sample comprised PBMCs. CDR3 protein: CASSLDRQVGELFF. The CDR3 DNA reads TGTGCCAGCAGCTTAGACCGCCAGGTCGGGGAGCTGTTTTTT.